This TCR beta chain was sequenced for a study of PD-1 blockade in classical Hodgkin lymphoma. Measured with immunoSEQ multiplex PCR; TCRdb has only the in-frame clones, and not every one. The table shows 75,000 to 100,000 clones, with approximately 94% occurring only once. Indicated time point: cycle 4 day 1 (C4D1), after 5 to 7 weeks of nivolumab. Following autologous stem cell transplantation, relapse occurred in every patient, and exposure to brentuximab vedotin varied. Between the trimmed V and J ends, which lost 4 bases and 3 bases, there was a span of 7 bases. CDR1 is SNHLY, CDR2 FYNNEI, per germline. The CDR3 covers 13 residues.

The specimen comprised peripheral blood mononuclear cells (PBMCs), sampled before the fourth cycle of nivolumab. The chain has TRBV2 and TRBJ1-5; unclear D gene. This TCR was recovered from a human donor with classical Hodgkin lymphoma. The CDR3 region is CASSVDYNQPQHF. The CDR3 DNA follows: TGTGCCAGCAGTGTGGACTACAATCAGCCCCAGCATTTT. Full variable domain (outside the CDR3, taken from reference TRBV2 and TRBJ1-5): EPEVTQTPSHQVTQMGQEVILRCVPISNHLYFYWYRQILGQKVEFLVSFYNNEISEKSEIFDDQFSVERPDGSNFTLKIRSTKLEDSAMYFCASSVDYNQPQHFGDGTRLSIL.